A selection of T cell receptor beta chains follows, all from one sample in a study of T cell repertoires in cytomegalovirus infection. From the reads, TCRdb called clonotypes with MiXCR, one entry per CDR3 protein. This sample has some 240,000 distinct CDR3 sequences, with over 15% found just once. The sequencing sample was made of CD8+ T cells from PBMCs. These receptors all stem from a human donor in good health (CMV status not recorded). Some clones in this sample may be carry-over from other donors' samples. Both conserved end residues are part of each CDR3. D genes are given only for firm matches. Clone size, where shown, is once, few, many, or a class for clones that have expanded.

d_gene,j_gene,v_gene,abundance,CDR3nt,CDR3aa
TRBD1,TRBJ1-1,TRBV9,-,TGTGCCAGCAGCGGAGGGGGCCGGACTGAAGCTTTCTTT,CASSGGGRTEAFF
-,TRBJ2-5,TRBV12-3/TRBV12-4,few,TGTGCCAGCAGTTCCCCCCATGATGCCCTGCGGGAGACCCAGTACTTC,CASSSPHDALRETQYF
-,TRBJ2-3,TRBV12-3/TRBV12-4,many,TGTGCCAGCACCCGGACGGCAGATACGCAGTATTTT,CASTRTADTQYF
-,TRBJ1-2,TRBV12-5,many,TGTGCTAGTGGTTTGTCGTTGGGGGGCTTCTATGGCTACACCTTC,CASGLSLGGFYGYTF
-,TRBJ1-1,TRBV27,-,TGTGCCAGCAAGTCAGGCCGGGGTGAAGCTTTCTTT,CASKSGRGEAFF
-,TRBJ1-1,TRBV29-1,-,TGCAGCGTTGAATGGGGGTCGAACACTGAAGCTTTCTTT,CSVEWGSNTEAFF
-,TRBJ2-5,TRBV7-9,few,TGTGCCAGCAGCTTAATCCAGGGTCTGGAAGAGACCCAGTACTTC,CASSLIQGLEETQYF
-,TRBJ2-1,TRBV7-8,many,TGTGCCAGCAGCTCGGTTGCGTCTAGCTCCTACAATGAGCAGTTCTTC,CASSSVASSSYNEQFF
-,TRBJ2-3,TRBV28,-,TGTGCCAGCAGGCATGGACAGCGATACACAGATACGCAGTATTTT,CASRHGQRYTDTQYF
-,TRBJ2-4,TRBV5-5,few,TGTGCCAGCAGCTTGGAGATGGGGCCGGCCAAAAACATTCAGTACTTC,CASSLEMGPAKNIQYF
TRBD1,TRBJ1-5,TRBV28,-,TGTGCCAGCAGTGTGGGGACAGGGGTCAATCAGCCCCAGCATTTT,CASSVGTGVNQPQHF
-,TRBJ2-1,TRBV7-2,many,TGTGCCAGCAGCCCGAGGACGACAAAATATGAGGATGAGCAGTTCTTC,CASSPRTTKYEDEQFF
-,TRBJ1-4,TRBV7-2,many,TGTGCCAGCAGCCCGTCTCCTGCGGGCTCACCTAATGAAAAACTGTTTTTT,CASSPSPAGSPNEKLFF
TRBD1,TRBJ1-2,TRBV7-8,many,TGTGCCAGCAGCTTTGGGACAGATTCGTCCCCTAACTATGGCTACACCTTC,CASSFGTDSSPNYGYTF
-,TRBJ2-5,TRBV7-9,many,TGTGCCAGCAGCGGGGCGGGACTGACGTACCAAGAGACCCAGTACTTC,CASSGAGLTYQETQYF
-,TRBJ1-4,TRBV4-3,few,TGCGCCAGCAGCCAAGGGGTGGACGAAAAACTGTTTTTT,CASSQGVDEKLFF
TRBD1,TRBJ1-2,TRBV20-1,-,TGCAGTGCTAGAGATCTTAGGACCGGGACAGCATATGGCTACACCTTC,CSARDLRTGTAYGYTF
-,TRBJ1-2,TRBV29-1,-,TGCAGCGTTGAAGTGAGCCAGGGCGGCGGCTATGGCTACACCTTC,CSVEVSQGGGYGYTF
-,TRBJ1-4,TRBV5-6,few,TGTGCCAGCAGCTTTTCGTTCTCGTGGGACTCAAATGAAAAACTGTTTTTT,CASSFSFSWDSNEKLFF
TRBD1,TRBJ1-2,TRBV6-2/TRBV6-3,many,TGTGCCAGCACCTTCGACCGGACAGGACCTGTTGGAGCCTTC,CASTFDRTGPVGAF
TRBD2,TRBJ2-3,TRBV4-3,many,TGCGCCAGCAGCCACGGGGGGAGAGCTAGCGCAGATACGCAGTATTTT,CASSHGGRASADTQYF
-,TRBJ2-2,TRBV7-6,few,TGTGCTAGCAGACCAGGGGTCACGAACACCGGGGAGCTGTTTTTT,CASRPGVTNTGELFF
-,TRBJ1-1,TRBV7-2,many,TGTGCCAGCAGCTTCAGTAACGCGCCTGAAGCTTTCTTT,CASSFSNAPEAFF
-,TRBJ2-4,TRBV28,many,TGTGCCAGCAGTTTTTTAGGGGTGGAAAACATTCAGTACTTC,CASSFLGVENIQYF
-,TRBJ2-7,TRBV4-3,many,TGCGCCAGCAGCCAAGCGGACGGGGGACCCTACGAGCAGTACTTC,CASSQADGGPYEQYF
TRBD1,TRBJ2-7,TRBV27,-,TGTGCCAGCAGTTTAACCGGGACAGGGATCTACGAGCAGTACTTC,CASSLTGTGIYEQYF
TRBD2,TRBJ2-1,TRBV5-4,few,TGTGCCAGCAGCTTTAGTCCTAGCGGGGGGTACAATGAGCAGTTCTTC,CASSFSPSGGYNEQFF
TRBD2,TRBJ2-1,TRBV12-3/TRBV12-4,many,TGTGCCAGCGCCGGACTAGCGTACAATGAGCAGTTCTTC,CASAGLAYNEQFF
TRBD1,TRBJ2-5,TRBV7-8,many,TGTGCCAGCAGCCCGGGGACAGGGAGGGAAGAGACCCAGTACTTC,CASSPGTGREETQYF
-,TRBJ2-1,TRBV7-6,many,TGTGCCAGCAGCTTCGGGGGCGTCTACAATGAGCAGTTCTTC,CASSFGGVYNEQFF
-,TRBJ2-7,TRBV28,few,TGTGCCAGCAGCCGACGGCCAGCTAGCTCCTACGAGCAGTACTTC,CASSRRPASSYEQYF
-,TRBJ1-5,TRBV5-4,many,TGTGCCAGCAGCTTGGGAGGGGCCAGCAATCAGCCCCAGCATTTT,CASSLGGASNQPQHF
TRBD2,TRBJ2-1,TRBV6-6,few,TGTGCCAGCAGTCCCTCCGGACTAGCGGGGGGGAACAATGAGCAGTTCTTC,CASSPSGLAGGNNEQFF
-,TRBJ2-5,TRBV20-1,few,TGCAGTGCCGACTTGGAAGGGGGAGAGACCCAGTACTTC,CSADLEGGETQYF
-,TRBJ2-7,TRBV7-3,few,TGTGCCAGCAGCTTATTGGTTCAAGGACCCTACGAGCAGTACTTC,CASSLLVQGPYEQYF
-,TRBJ2-5,TRBV5-5,-,TGTGCCAGCAGCGGGGCGTTCGGCTATCAAGAGACCCAGTACTTC,CASSGAFGYQETQYF
TRBD1,TRBJ2-2,TRBV9,-,TGTGCCAGCAGCGCCCGGGACAGGGCTCCAGGGGAGCTGTTTTTT,CASSARDRAPGELFF
-,TRBJ2-3,TRBV7-8,many,TGTGCCATCACCGAAGACCGGGGAATCAGAGATACGCAGTATTTT,CAITEDRGIRDTQYF
-,TRBJ2-1,TRBV7-8,many,TGTGCCAGCAGCTTAGGACTCATTGAGCAGTTCTTC,CASSLGLIEQFF
-,TRBJ2-7,TRBV6-2/TRBV6-3,few,TGTGCCAGCAGCCTGTGGTTGACGGAGGGACCCTACGAGCAGTACTTC,CASSLWLTEGPYEQYF
-,TRBJ1-3,TRBV12-3/TRBV12-4,few,TGTGCCAGCAGCCGTTGGGATCTTGGAAACACCATATATTTT,CASSRWDLGNTIYF
TRBD1,TRBJ1-5,TRBV6-1,many,TGTGCCAGCAGTGAGGGGACAGGACCCCCCAATCAGCCCCAGCATTTT,CASSEGTGPPNQPQHF
-,TRBJ2-3,TRBV28,few,TGTGCCAGCAGTCAGGACATAAGCACAGATACGCAGTATTTT,CASSQDISTDTQYF
-,TRBJ1-1,TRBV7-2,many,TGTGCCAGCAGCTTGTTGGCAGGGGAAGCTTTCTTT,CASSLLAGEAFF
TRBD2,TRBJ2-4,TRBV4-1,few,TGCGCCAGCAGCCAAGATTCGGCTAGCGGGGGGCGAATGTACTTC,CASSQDSASGGRMYF
-,TRBJ2-3,TRBV20-1,few,TGCAGTGCTAGAGGTCCGGAGGGACCGGAGTTGAGCACAGATACGCAGTATTTT,CSARGPEGPELSTDTQYF
-,TRBJ2-7,TRBV28,many,TGTGCCAGCAGTTTGGTGGGTCTCGACTCCTACGAGCAGTACTTC,CASSLVGLDSYEQYF
-,TRBJ1-4,TRBV6-5,-,TGTGCCAGCAGTTACTCGGTCGGGGTTAATGAAAAACTGTTTTTT,CASSYSVGVNEKLFF
TRBD2,TRBJ2-5,TRBV11-2,-,TGTGCCAGCAGCTTAGGGGGGGGGTTCAGGGAGACCCAGTACTTC,CASSLGGGFRETQYF
-,TRBJ2-7,TRBV7-8,many,TGTGCCAGCAGCTTAATCCGGGACAAAACCTACGAGCAGTACTTC,CASSLIRDKTYEQYF
TRBD2,TRBJ2-1,TRBV7-6,many,TGTGCCAGCAGCTTAGTGCGGGGGGGCTACAATGAGCAGTTCTTC,CASSLVRGGYNEQFF